This T cell receptor beta chain was identified during a study of blood T cell repertoires in COVID-19. Germline V gene data show CDR1 as SGHRS and CDR2 as YFSETQ. V was trimmed by 0 bases and J by 0 bases, leaving 13 bases between them. The CDR3 spans 17 residues. Original processing methods: The authors estimated nucleated cell counts from reference gene primer amplification. Here immunoSEQ multiplex PCR was the method, and the copy in TCRdb shows in-frame clones only, minus some. The V and J calls and the clone size are those of that table, but D and trimming were determined from the DNA. In the table there are just over 90,000 clones, 80% to 90% of which are singletons.

The sample taken for sequencing was peripheral blood. This chain links TRBV5-1 with TRBJ1-3; tentatively, D is TRBD1 (5 bases). This receptor was taken from a woman aged 80 or over with acute or convalescent COVID-19. CDR3 in DNA: TGCGCCAGCAGCTTGGCAGGCAGGGTAAACTCTGGAAACACCATATATTTT. Encoded protein: CASSLAGRVNSGNTIYF.